This T cell receptor beta chain was recorded in a study of blood T cell repertoires in COVID-19. Germline lookup yields CDR1 SEHNR and CDR2 FQNEAQ (reference sequence). The germline V and J ends were trimmed by 5 bases and 7 bases, with 20 bases remaining between them. The CDR3 is 16 residues long. Under the authors' procedure: How many nucleated cells were present was estimated from reference gene primer amplification. Using immunoSEQ multiplex PCR, the repertoire was profiled, and TCRdb retains in-frame clones only, with some absent. V and J calls and clone size are given by that table; D and trimming were obtained from the DNA. The sample includes approximately 59,000 clones, roughly three quarters of them seen just once.

This clonotype originated in a man at least 80 years old with acute or convalescent COVID-19. The chain combines TRBV7-9 with TRBJ1-4, with D possibly matching TRBD1 (5 bases). Input material: peripheral blood. The CDR3 sequence: CASSILSGSGAEKLFF. The CDR3 DNA reads TGTGCCAGCAGCATACTGTCAGGGTCGGGCGCTGAAAAACTGTTTTTT.